This T cell receptor (beta chain) was captured by sequencing in a study of blood T cell repertoires in COVID-19 (dated by TCRdb to 2018 to 2021). Turning to the overall study: Samples covering the acute and convalescent phases of COVID-19 were provided by collaborators in the United States, Italy and Spain. Deeply sampled blood TCRbeta repertoires from subjects exposed to, actively infected with, or recovered from COVID-19 were included in the dataset. The material from the prospective study consisted of cDNA or gDNA derived from T cells, B-cell-depleted T cells, or PBMCs. Samples were obtained from the ongoing ImmuneRACE study (first 160 participants) and from roughly 1,300 subjects provided by 6 global collaborators. HLA class I and class II types, where available, came from metadata supplied by the sample provider rather than from assay-based typing. A freely available public database, intended as a resource for researchers studying the immune response to SARS-CoV-2, is where the repertoires were released. Nearly every sample came with metadata listing a de-identified subject ID, COVID-19 status, age in years and sex. What the work shows at the level of the full study, not this receptor alone: How much clinical and demographic metadata was included differed by source and by participant, and the metadata was provided uncurated.

Each collaborating institution followed its own protocols to collect whole blood in K2EDTA tubes. For TCRbeta analysis, collaborators shipped samples as frozen whole blood, isolated PBMCs, or DNA extracted from either of those sample types. TCRbeta CDR3 regions were amplified from genomic DNA by means of the immunoSEQ Assay, a bias-controlled multiplex PCR. On the study's bioinformatics: The number of nucleated cells in each sample was estimated by amplification of reference gene primers within the assay. To quantify the absolute abundance of each unique TCRbeta CDR3 rearrangement, sequence reads were collapsed and filtered. For each sample, productive Simpson clonality was calculated as the square root of Simpson's diversity index over productive rearrangements. This is the immuneACCESS table as TCRdb keeps it, with only in-frame sequences that have V and J called. A part of the clones is gone; compared with another copy, unresolved V genes explain less than half, and the rest is unexplained. D and trimming were read from the DNA, whereas the V and J calls and clone size are those reported in that table. For this sample the table gives approximately 220,000 clones, of which approximately 90% were detected only once. Approximately 0.66% of the sample is taken by the ten largest.

Comment on this clone: Its target antigen remains unknown. Within one base of it there is no much larger clone, and no base qualities were kept.

Sample: peripheral blood. The receptor's source is a man between 35 and 55 years old with acute or convalescent COVID-19.

The CDR3 has the sequence CASSHRERNTEAFF. The DNA sequence reads TGTGCCAGCAGTCACAGGGAGAGAAACACTGAAGCTTTCTTT. The sequence joins TRBV6-5 to TRBJ1-1; TRBD1 is perhaps the D gene, given 6 matching bases. Spanning cysteine to phenylalanine, the CDR3 consists of 14 amino acids. The read is trimmed to its CDR3 DNA, 42 bases read in frame from base 1. Cut back by 5 bases and 2 bases, the V and J ends lie 12 bases apart. Per the germline V gene, MNHEY is the CDR1 and SVGAGI is the CDR2.